Listed here are 23 T cell receptor beta chains from one sample, sequenced in a study of blood T cell repertoires in COVID-19. The repertoire was sequenced with immunoSEQ multiplex PCR; TCRdb's copy has only in-frame clones and lacks some. The profile covers 55,000 to 80,000 clones, with more than 60% appearing a single time and about 20% taken by the ten largest. Source material: peripheral blood. The receptors were gathered from a woman of 80 years or more with active or convalescent COVID-19.

The gene calls are TRBV6-5 and TRBJ1-1; 10 bases fit TRBD1. Germline CDR1 MNHEY, CDR2 SVGAGI. Trimming cost V 1 base and J 7 bases; bases outside gene matches: 9. The CDR3 extends over 16 amino acids. CDR3 region: CASSYWGGQGDGEAFF. The CDR3 region has the DNA TGTGCCAGCAGTTACTGGGGTGGACAGGGGGACGGTGAAGCTTTCTTT.

The chain carries TRBV30 and TRBJ1-3; 9 nucleotides match TRBD1. CDR3 size: 13 residues. Trimming cost V 8 bases and J 4 bases; bases outside gene matches: 6. Germline V CDR1 and CDR2: GTSNPN, SVGIG (reference sequence). CDR3 region: CAQNRGPGNTIYF. The CDR3 bases are TGTGCCCAGAACAGGGGGCCGGGAAACACCATATATTTT. Filled out from reference TRBV30 and TRBJ1-3, the complete variable domain reads SQTIHQWPATLVQPVGSPLSLECTVEGTSNPNLYWYRQAAGRGLQLLFYSVGIGQISSEVPQNLSASRPQDRQFILSSKKLLLSDSGFYLCAQNRGPGNTIYFGEGSWLTVV.

The chain links TRBV3-1 (or the pseudogene TRBV3-2) to TRBJ1-5; D remains ambiguous. Germline CDR1 is LGHDT and CDR2 is YNNKEL (reference sequence). The CDR3 runs 13 residues. V shed 4 bases and J shed 4 bases, with 8 bases lying between them. CDR3 nucleotide sequence: TGTGCCAGCAGCCGGGCCGCAAATCAGCCCCAGCATTTT. This translates into CASSRAANQPQHF.

This clone has only a few counts. J is TRBJ1-5 and V is TRBV7-8; possible D gene TRBD1, 6 bases. V lost 4 bases, J lost 2 bases, and 12 bases lay in between. There are 15 residues in the CDR3. Germline CDR1 SGHVS, CDR2 FQNEAQ. CDR3 nucleotides: TGTGCCAGCAGCTCCCTGGGGGCCGGCAATCAGCCCCAGCATTTT. It encodes CASSSLGAGNQPQHF.

The chain carries TRBV12-3 or TRBV12-4 and TRBJ2-5; D is ambiguous. This CDR3 is built from 12 residues. V dropped 4 bases and J dropped 6 bases, with 9 bases sitting between them. The CDR3 DNA sequence: TGTGCCAGCAGTTCAGTCGTACAGACCCAGTACTTC. This gives the protein CASSSVVQTQYF.

The count of this clone is one. The CDR3 DNA follows: TGTGCCAGCAGAAAACTAAGGGACGGGGGGCAGACTGAAGCTTTCTTT. Its translation: CASRKLRDGGQTEAFF. The chain uses TRBV7-2 and TRBJ1-1; D might be TRBD1 (6 bases). V was trimmed by 6 bases and J by 5 bases, leaving 22 bases between them. Germline V gene data show CDR1 as SGHTA and CDR2 as FQGNSA. This CDR3 is 16 amino acids long.

V usage is TRBV30 and J usage is TRBJ1-1; D unclear. CDR1 is GTSNPN, CDR2 SVGIG, per germline (reference sequence). CDR3 length: 14 amino acids. V lost 4 bases, J lost 0 bases, and 12 bases lay in between. The CDR3: CAWNNNLMNTEAFF. The CDR3 DNA reads TGTGCCTGGAATAACAACCTCATGAACACTGAAGCTTTCTTT.

The chain recombines TRBV5-1 with TRBJ2-5, with D perhaps matching TRBD1 (6 bases). Germline-derived CDR1 and CDR2 are SGHRS and YFSETQ. This CDR3 comprises 12 residues. Between the trimmed V and J ends, which lost 4 bases and 5 bases, there was a span of 9 bases. The CDR3 DNA reads TGCGCCAGCAGCGATGGGGGCGAGACCCAGTACTTC. Amino acids: CASSDGGETQYF.

This clone has only one observation. This sequence joins TRBV9 and TRBJ2-2; 9 nucleotides match TRBD2. Germline-derived CDR1 and CDR2 are SGDLS and YYNGEE. J was trimmed by 7 bases and V by 2 bases; bases with no gene match: 12. The CDR3 totals 17 residues. The CDR3 spells CASSVIGVAGVGGELFF. DNA of the CDR3: TGTGCCAGCAGCGTTATCGGAGTAGCGGGGGTCGGCGGGGAGCTGTTTTTT.

This clone was recorded a few times. The gene calls are TRBV4-2 and TRBJ1-2, with unresolved D. Germline values: CDR1 LGHNA, CDR2 YNFKEQ. The CDR3 loop spans 16 amino acids. Trimming removed 1 base from V and 5 bases from J, with 17 bases in between. CDR3 in DNA: TGTGCCAGCAGCCAAGGAGGTGCCGGAGGAACATATGGCTACACCTTC. This translates into CASSQGGAGGTYGYTF.

This clone occurred a few times. This rearrangement joins TRBV7-2 to TRBJ2-1, with a weak D call TRBD2 (5 bases). V lost 5 bases, J lost 1 base, and 12 bases lay in between. The CDR3 extends over 15 amino acids. Germline lookup yields CDR1 SGHTA and CDR2 FQGNSA. For the CDR3, the DNA is TGTGCCAGCAGCACCTTAGCGTCGTCCTACAATGAGCAGTTCTTC. Amino acid sequence: CASSTLASSYNEQFF.

The chain links TRBV29-1 to TRBJ1-5; TRBD1 aligns across 12 bases. J gave up 4 bases and V 6 bases, and 1 base lay outside the gene matches. The CDR3 runs 13 residues. Germline CDR1 SQVTM, CDR2 ANQGSEA. Written as DNA, the CDR3 is TGCAGCGTGGGACAGGGGGCGAATCAGCCCCAGCATTTT. Protein product: CSVGQGANQPQHF.

The rearrangement links TRBV2 to TRBJ2-7, with 11 bases fitting TRBD1. V lost 6 bases and J lost 5; bases outside the gene matches: 12. Germline CDR1 reads SNHLY; CDR2 reads FYNNEI. The CDR3 consists of 16 residues. The CDR3 DNA is TGTGCCAGCAGGCCCCTCGGACAGGGGGCCGTAGACGAGCAGTACTTC. Translated: CASRPLGQGAVDEQYF.

The chain recombines TRBV19 with TRBJ1-1; D not certain. Trimming pared 4 bases from V and 8 bases from J, leaving 14 bases between. The CDR3 is 13 amino acids. Germline assignment: CDR1 LNHDA and CDR2 SQIVND (reference sequence). The CDR3 loop reads CASSRHRDPEAFF. CDR3 DNA: TGTGCCAGTAGTAGGCACAGAGATCCAGAAGCTTTCTTT.

The chain employs TRBV7-3 and TRBJ1-6; 7 positions match TRBD1. Germline CDR1 and CDR2: SGHTA and FQGTGA. This CDR3 contains 16 residues. With V trimmed by 3 bases and J by 7 bases, 9 bases remained unmatched. CDR3 DNA: TGTGCCAGCAGCTTGCAAAACAGGGGAACAAATTCACCCCTCCACTTT. Translated: CASSLQNRGTNSPLHF.

The chain is built from TRBV5-8 and TRBJ2-1; possibly TRBD1 for D (5 bases). CDR1 and CDR2 (germline): SGHTS, YDEGEE. This CDR3 spans 16 amino acids. Trimming removed 0 bases from V and 4 bases from J, with 14 bases in between. CDR3 sequence: CASSLARAVGYNEQFF. The CDR3 DNA follows: TGTGCCAGCAGCTTGGCCAGGGCGGTCGGGTACAATGAGCAGTTCTTC.

The V and J genes are TRBV18 and TRBJ1-2, with D perhaps matching TRBD1 (6 bases). The CDR3 loop spans 15 amino acids. Trimming shortened V by 3 bases and J by 4 bases, and 15 bases separated the two germline ends. CDR1 and CDR2 from the germline V gene are KGHSH and LQKENI. The DNA for the CDR3 is TGTGCCAGCTCACCTGAGACTGGACAGTCCTATGGCTACACCTTC. Translating gives CASSPETGQSYGYTF.

The gene calls are TRBV10-3 and TRBJ2-5, with TRBD2 as a possible D gene (5 bases). The CDR3 length is 13 residues. V lost 3 bases to trimming and J lost 7 bases, with 12 bases between them. Germline CDR1 ENHRY, CDR2 SYGVKD. CDR3: CAISDRTPPTQYF. DNA of the CDR3: TGTGCCATCAGTGATAGGACTCCCCCGACCCAGTACTTC.

Here the CDR3 DNA reads TGCGCCAGCCGGGGGGGAGCCGGGGCAAAAGCTTTCTTT. Encoded protein: CASRGGAGAKAFF. J is TRBJ1-1 and V is TRBV5-1, with TRBD1 as a possible D gene (5 bases). The V gene's germline CDR1 is SGHRS and CDR2 YFSETQ. The CDR3 totals 13 residues. V gave up 7 bases and J gave up 9 bases, with 19 bases separating them.

The J gene is TRBJ2-3, the V gene TRBV5-1, with 10 bases lining up with TRBD1. This CDR3 spans 16 amino acids. The trim removed 4 bases at V and 3 bases at J, leaving 8 bases unmatched. Germline V gene data show CDR1 as SGHRS and CDR2 as YFSETQ. As DNA, the CDR3 is TGCGCCAGCAGCGAGGGACAGGGGCGAACAACAGATACGCAGTATTTT. This encodes CASSEGQGRTTDTQYF.

The chain has TRBV5-4 and TRBJ2-2; the match to TRBD1 covers 9 bases. V was clipped by 4 bases and J by 4 bases; unmatched bases: 5. CDR3 length: 15 residues. Germline CDR1 is SGHNT and CDR2 is YYREEE (reference sequence). CDR3 sequence: CASSIQGAVTGELFF. Here the CDR3 DNA reads TGTGCCAGCAGCATACAGGGGGCCGTCACCGGGGAGCTGTTTTTT. Full variable domain (rest looked up from reference TRBV5-4 and TRBJ2-2): ETGVTQSPTHLIKTRGQQVTLRCSSQSGHNTVSWYQQALGQGPQFIFQYYREEENGRGNFPPRFSGLQFPNYSSELNVNALELDDSALYLCASSIQGAVTGELFFGEGSRLTVL.

This clone was seen more than once but under ten times. This chain connects TRBV19 to TRBJ2-7; 12 nucleotides match TRBD2. The CDR3 totals 15 residues. The trim removed 3 bases at V and 4 bases at J, leaving 4 bases unmatched. Germline-derived CDR1 and CDR2 are LNHDA and SQIVND (reference sequence). The chain's CDR3 is CASSMSGLAGYEQYF. CDR3 DNA sequence: TGTGCCAGTAGTATGTCGGGACTAGCGGGTTACGAGCAGTACTTC.

This clone has at least ten counts. V gene TRBV9 combines with J gene TRBJ1-2, with 8 bases matching TRBD1. Losses at the gene ends were 4 bases for V and 5 bases for J; bases not matched to a gene: 10. The CDR3 runs 15 residues. Germline V gene lookup returns CDR1 SGDLS and CDR2 YYNGEE. The DNA for the CDR3 is TGTGCCAGCAGCCGGCTGACAGGGGCGACTTATGGCTACACCTTC. Residues: CASSRLTGATYGYTF. The variable domain in full, with the rest retrieved from reference TRBV9 and TRBJ1-2, is DSGVTQTPKHLITATGQRVTLRCSPRSGDLSVYWYQQSLDQGLQFLIQYYNGEERAKGNILERFSAQQFPDLHSELNLSSLELGDSALYFCASSRLTGATYGYTFGSGTRLTVV.